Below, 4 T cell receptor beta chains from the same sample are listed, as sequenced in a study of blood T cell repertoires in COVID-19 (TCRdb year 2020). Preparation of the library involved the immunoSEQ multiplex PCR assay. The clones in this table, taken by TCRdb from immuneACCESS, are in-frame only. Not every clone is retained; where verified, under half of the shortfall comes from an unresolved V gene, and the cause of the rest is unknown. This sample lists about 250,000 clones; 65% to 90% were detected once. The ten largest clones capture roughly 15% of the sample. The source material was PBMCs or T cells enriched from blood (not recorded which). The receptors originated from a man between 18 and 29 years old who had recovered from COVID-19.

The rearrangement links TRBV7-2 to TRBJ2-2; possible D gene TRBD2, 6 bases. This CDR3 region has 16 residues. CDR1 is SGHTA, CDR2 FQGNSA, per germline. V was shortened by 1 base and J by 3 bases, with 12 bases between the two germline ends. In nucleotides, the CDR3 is TGTGCCAGCAGCTTAGTGGCGGGACCCCACACCGGGGAGCTGTTTTTT. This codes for CASSLVAGPHTGELFF.

The CDR3 protein is CASSPVERGTEAFF. CDR3 coding DNA: TGTGCCAGCAGCCCCGTAGAAAGGGGCACTGAAGCTTTCTTT. The rearrangement uses TRBV7-9 and TRBJ1-1; the D gene is possibly TRBD1 (5 bases). CDR1 and CDR2 from the germline V gene are SEHNR and FQNEAQ (reference sequence). CDR3 length: 14 amino acids. V was trimmed by 5 bases and J by 4 bases, leaving 14 bases between them.

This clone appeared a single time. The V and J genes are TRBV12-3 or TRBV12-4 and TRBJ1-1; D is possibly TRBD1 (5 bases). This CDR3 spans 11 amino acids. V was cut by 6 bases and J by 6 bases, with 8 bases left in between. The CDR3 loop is CASRRGAEAFF. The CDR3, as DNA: TGTGCCAGCAGAAGGGGTGCTGAAGCTTTCTTT.

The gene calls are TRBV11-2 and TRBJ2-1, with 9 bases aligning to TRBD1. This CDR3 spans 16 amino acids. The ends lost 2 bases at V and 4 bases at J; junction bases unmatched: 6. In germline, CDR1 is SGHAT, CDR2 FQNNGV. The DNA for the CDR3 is TGTGCCAGCAGCTTATTACAGGGGGCAACGTACAATGAGCAGTTCTTC. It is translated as CASSLLQGATYNEQFF.